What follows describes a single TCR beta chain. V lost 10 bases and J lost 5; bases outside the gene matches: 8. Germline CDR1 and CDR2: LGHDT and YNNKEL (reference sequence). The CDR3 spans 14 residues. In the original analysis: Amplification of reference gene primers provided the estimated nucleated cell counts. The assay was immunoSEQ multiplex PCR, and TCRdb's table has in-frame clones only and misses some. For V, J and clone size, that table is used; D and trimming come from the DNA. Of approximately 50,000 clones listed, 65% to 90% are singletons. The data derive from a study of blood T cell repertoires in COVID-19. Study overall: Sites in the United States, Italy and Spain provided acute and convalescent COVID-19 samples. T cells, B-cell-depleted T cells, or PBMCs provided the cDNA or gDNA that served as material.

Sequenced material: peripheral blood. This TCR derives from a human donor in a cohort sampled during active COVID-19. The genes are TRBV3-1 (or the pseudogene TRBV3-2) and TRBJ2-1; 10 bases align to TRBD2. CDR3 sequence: CATRLAGADNEQFF. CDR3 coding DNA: TGTGCCACCAGGCTAGCGGGAGCCGACAATGAGCAGTTCTTC.